The rows below give T cell receptor beta chains drawn from one sample of a study of T cell changes during pregnancy in multiple sclerosis. Assay: immunoSEQ multiplex PCR; the TCRdb copy retains only in-frame clones and omits some. The table shows about 52,000 clones, with around 92% occurring only once. The sequencing here drew on CD4+ T cells from peripheral blood mononuclear cells, taken in the third trimester of pregnancy. These receptors originate from a female donor with multiple sclerosis, enrolled in a pregnancy study. The CDR3 runs from the conserved cysteine through the conserved F or W.

>TRBV7-2|TRBJ1-3
CASGTPGGLGNTIYF
>TRBV2|TRBJ2-7
CASRVEVSSYEQYF
>TRBV5-1|TRBJ1-3
CASSLQGAKGNTIYF
>TRBV2|TRBJ2-2
CASGRPGELFF
>TRBV6-5|TRBJ1-5
CASSDRGRQPQHF
>TRBV9|TRBJ2-5
CASSSGHGETQYF
>TRBV9|TRBJ1-2
CASSVGGDGRNGYTF
>TRBV19|TRBJ1-1
CASRGQGTTEAFF
>TRBV19|TRBJ1-2
CASSVPGVSYGYTF
>TRBV6-6|TRBJ2-7
CATKPPGQRSYEQYF
>TRBV30|TRBJ1-5
CAWSGTNSNQPQHF
>TRBV18|TRBJ1-6
CASSTRGDRGISDSPLHF
>TRBV5-1|TRBJ1-2
CASSYGLKGDRNYGYTF
>TRBV14|TRBJ2-2
CASSRTSGGSRRPANTGELFF
>TRBV19|TRBJ1-4
CASRDRGPATNEKLFF
>TRBV10-3|TRBJ2-1
CAVGLADNEQFF
>TRBV13|TRBJ1-6
CASSLGTAYNSPLHF
>TRBV27|TRBJ1-4
CASSLNGQGARDEKLFF
>TRBV18|TRBJ2-3
CASSSLLGFADTQYF
>TRBV6-5|TRBJ2-7
CASSYSFEDTYEQYF
>TRBV19|TRBJ1-2
CASSVQGGGYTF
>TRBV9|TRBJ2-3
CASSGAGGSDTQYF
>TRBV5-4|TRBJ2-5
CASSLVGGLETQYF
>TRBV11-3|TRBJ2-1
CASSPLGGRQFF
>TRBV7-3|TRBJ2-1
CASSYRDRGNEQFF
>TRBV18|TRBJ1-1
CASSPDREKSFF
>TRBV11-3|TRBJ2-2
CASSLLAANTGELFF
>TRBV4-1|TRBJ2-3
CASSQGGGGRARDTQYF
>TRBV4-3|TRBJ1-1
CASSQAGGRSTEAFF
>TRBV7-2|TRBJ2-4
CASSLDPDRLNIQYF
>TRBV5-1|TRBJ1-1
CASSLGDRNTEAFF
>TRBV19|TRBJ2-1
CASSPHGTGGNEQFF
>TRBV2|TRBJ2-7
CASSEAGRVSAYF
>TRBV7-3|TRBJ2-1
CASSPVGGGAPYNEQFF
>TRBV9|TRBJ2-3
CASSSRQGTDTQYF
>TRBV19|TRBJ1-5
CASSMAGQDWEGHQPQHF
>TRBV4-3|TRBJ1-2
CASSQESGGYGYTF
>TRBV19|TRBJ1-2
CASSIWDSYGYTF
>TRBV4-1|TRBJ2-1
CASSPLPSGGANEQFF
>TRBV19|TRBJ1-6
CASSIDRDRNSPLHF
>TRBV7-2|TRBJ2-3
CASRLTRESTDTQYF
>TRBV19|TRBJ1-4
CASSSDRVTEKLFF
>TRBV7-2|TRBJ2-2
CASSLSLSNTGELFF
>TRBV2|TRBJ1-5
CASSVSQGFDQPQHF
>TRBV15|TRBJ1-5
CATSRFRRGGVNQPQHF
>TRBV5-6|TRBJ1-3
CASSLVSERGSGNTIYF
>TRBV19|TRBJ2-3
CASSIARIAGLGTDTQYF
>TRBV7-3|TRBJ2-7
CASSLAGGSYEQYF
>TRBV6-1|TRBJ1-6
CASRTGTGPLLHF